This T cell receptor beta chain was captured in a study of shared clonotypes between healthy human individuals. Study-level background: A couple of female and a few male donors aged 18 to 49 were enrolled. CD4 naive and CD4 memory each took three plates per donor, while CD8 naive took two and CD8 memory one.

Using approximately 190 ng DNA, 30,000 or so T cell genomes, the sorted-subset replicate PCRs were run. Profiling relied on immunoSEQ multiplex PCR, and the TCRdb table lists in-frame clones only, not all of them. The table has hundreds of thousands of clones, approximately 75% seen once. Trimming pared 2 bases from V and 11 bases from J, leaving 18 bases between. The CDR3 runs 14 residues. Germline lookup yields CDR1 MGHDK and CDR2 SYGVNS. With regard to this clone: Its target is unknown.

General study points: Clonotypes shared by all four donors outscored non-shared clonotypes in generation probability.

Input material: memory CD4+ T cells sorted from blood. As for subset: CD45RA-negative fraction. The sequence derives from a young woman in good health. This chain connects TRBV25-1 to TRBJ2-5; D is possibly TRBD2 (5 bases). CDR3 region: CASSEPGGIYQQYF. CDR3 DNA sequence: TGTGCCAGCAGTGAACCTGGAGGCATCTACCAGCAGTACTTC.